This T cell receptor (beta chain) originates from a study of T-cell memory formation after mild COVID-19. Whole-study context: TCR clusters mostly belonged to single donors.

Germline V lookup: CDR1 DFQATT, CDR2 SNEGSKA (reference sequence). The CDR3 consists of 12 residues. Trimming stripped 3 bases from V and 4 bases from J, with 7 bases between. In TCRdb, the 5' RACE reads were re-called with MiXCR into one record per CDR3 protein. This sample has 250,000 or so distinct CDR3 sequences; approximately 9% occur once, and the top ten carry more than 20%. This clonotype has only a few counts. The antigen is undetermined. The study's findings and limits: Contracting CD8+ clones were enriched in EMRA, CD4+ mainly in CM and EM.

The receptor was derived from a man between 18 and 35 years old who had mild COVID-19 (a few samples of this study predate the infection). Cell type and time point are not known. This chain links TRBV20-1 with TRBJ1-5, with unresolved D. Material: PBMCs or a T cell subset sorted from them (not recorded which). The CDR3 DNA reads as TGCAGTGCTAGTAGGCAGAATCAGCCCCAGCATTTT. This codes for CSASRQNQPQHF.